The 27 T cell receptor beta chains below come from one sample, sequenced in a study of blood T cell repertoires in COVID-19. Only in-frame clones appear in the TCRdb table, and some are missing; sequencing was by immunoSEQ multiplex PCR. This sample has 100,000 to 150,000 clones, with about 81% found just once. Sequenced: peripheral blood. Source of these receptors: a woman between 45 and 65 years old with acute or convalescent COVID-19.

CDR3 sequence reads: CASSEQGGWGLDEKLFF. The CDR3 DNA is TGTGCCAGCAGTGAGCAGGGGGGATGGGGGTTGGATGAAAAACTGTTTTTT. The chain combines TRBV7-2 with TRBJ1-4, with 7 bases that match TRBD1. V lost 6 bases and J lost 6; bases outside the gene matches: 16. The CDR3 is made up of 17 amino acids. The V gene's germline CDR1 is SGHTA and CDR2 FQGNSA.

This clone was detected only once. The chain links TRBV28 to TRBJ1-2, with a weak D call TRBD1 (6 bases). Trimming took off 3 bases at V and 2 bases at J, with 19 bases between the two ends. The CDR3 is 17 amino acids. Germline V CDR1 and CDR2: MDHEN, SYDVKM. CDR3 protein: CASSFWPLRDTNYGYTF. DNA of the CDR3: TGTGCCAGCAGTTTTTGGCCCCTTCGGGACACCAACTATGGCTACACCTTC.

The chain carries TRBV19 and TRBJ2-7; weak D call: TRBD1 (5 bases). Germline V gene lookup returns CDR1 LNHDA and CDR2 SQIVND (reference sequence). CDR3 length: 13 residues. V dropped 5 bases and J dropped 3 bases, with 11 bases sitting between them. The CDR3 protein is CASSPPGIYEQYF. The CDR3 DNA follows: TGTGCCAGTAGTCCCCCAGGGATCTACGAGCAGTACTTC.

This clone was detected only once. The rearrangement uses TRBV5-1 and TRBJ2-1, with TRBD1 matching over 8 bases. Germline V CDR1 and CDR2: SGHRS, YFSETQ. V gave up 4 bases and J gave up 1 base; unmatched junction bases: 4. The CDR3 is 15 residues long. CDR3 bases: TGCGCCAGCAGCGGGCGGACAGGGTCCTACAATGAGCAGTTCTTC. Protein sequence: CASSGRTGSYNEQFF.

The rearrangement joins TRBV5-4 to TRBJ1-1; no clear D gene. The CDR3 is 15 residues long. Germline-derived CDR1 and CDR2 are SGHNT and YYREEE (reference sequence). V dropped 7 bases and J dropped 1 base, with 17 bases sitting between them. CDR3 region: CASHESDAGNTEAFF. Here the CDR3 DNA reads TGTGCCAGCCACGAGTCTGACGCGGGGAACACTGAAGCTTTCTTT.

The CDR3 DNA sequence: TGTGCCAGTAGTGAGAGGACAGGGCGGGACGAGCAGTACTTC. Translation: CASSERTGRDEQYF. This chain joins TRBV19 and TRBJ2-7; 8 bases fit TRBD1. Germline V gives CDR1 LNHDA, CDR2 SQIVND (reference sequence). The CDR3 covers 14 residues. V was pared by 5 bases and J by 5 bases, with 8 bases of the junction left unmatched.

V is TRBV27 and J is TRBJ1-4; TRBD1 matches at 9 bases. Germline lookup yields CDR1 MNHEY and CDR2 SMNVEV (reference sequence). This CDR3 is 15 amino acids long. J gave up 10 bases and V 7 bases, and 13 bases lay outside the gene matches. CDR3 coding DNA: TGTGCCAGCAAAAAGGACAGGGGTGCTTACGGAAAACTGTTTTTT. Translated, it gives CASKKDRGAYGKLFF.

The genes are TRBV5-1 and TRBJ2-5; 10 nucleotides agree with TRBD1. The CDR3 has 15 residues. Per the germline V gene, CDR1 is SGHRS and CDR2 is YFSETQ. V trimming: 4 bases; J trimming: 4 bases; junction bases outside the gene matches: 7. CDR3 coding DNA: TGCGCCAGCAGCGCCACCGGGACAGGGGTAGAGACCCAGTACTTC. Amino acids: CASSATGTGVETQYF.

The chain carries TRBV5-1 and TRBJ1-3; D remains ambiguous. The length of the CDR3 is 16 residues. V was trimmed by 4 bases and J by 0 bases, leaving 14 bases between them. From germline, CDR1 is SGHRS and CDR2 YFSETQ. CDR3 nucleotide sequence: TGCGCCAGCAGCGATCAAGGACTGAACTCTGGAAACACCATATATTTT. Residues: CASSDQGLNSGNTIYF.

The chain has TRBV5-4 and TRBJ1-2, with 9 bases identical to TRBD1. This CDR3 spans 14 amino acids. The junction had 5 bases not matched to a gene; V was cut back by 2 bases and J by 6 bases. Germline V lookup: CDR1 SGHNT, CDR2 YYREEE (reference sequence). CDR3 region: CASSLRQGEHGYTF. The CDR3 nucleotides are TGTGCCAGCAGCTTACGACAGGGGGAACATGGCTACACCTTC.

The chain joins TRBV27 to TRBJ2-3; no reliable D call. The CDR3 has 15 amino acids. CDR1 and CDR2 (germline): MNHEY, SMNVEV (reference sequence). V was pared by 3 bases and J by 0 bases, with 10 bases between. The CDR3 loop is CASSFLAESTDTQYF. CDR3 sequence (DNA): TGTGCCAGCAGTTTCCTGGCGGAGAGCACAGATACGCAGTATTTT.

This rearrangement joins TRBV11-2 to TRBJ1-2; TRBD1 agrees at 8 bases. Germline CDR1 and CDR2: SGHAT and FQNNGV. This CDR3 contains 14 residues. Trimming took 1 base from V and 8 from J; bases not matched to a gene: 6. CDR3 sequence: CASSLAGGAGGYTF. The CDR3 DNA sequence: TGTGCCAGCAGCTTAGCAGGGGGCGCAGGCGGCTACACCTTC.

V gene TRBV7-9 combines with J gene TRBJ1-4; 7 bases map to TRBD1. Losses at the gene ends were 5 bases for V and 7 bases for J; bases not matched to a gene: 10. The germline V gene encodes CDR1 SEHNR and CDR2 FQNEAQ (reference sequence). This CDR3 comprises 15 residues. CDR3 sequence: CASSPETTGREKLFF. Written as DNA, the CDR3 is TGTGCCAGCAGCCCAGAGACGACAGGGCGTGAAAAACTGTTTTTT.

This clone was found a few times. One end of the junction varies from germline; a read error may be responsible. The V gene is TRBV7-3, the J gene TRBJ2-2; 11 bases agree with TRBD2. CDR1 and CDR2 (germline): SGHTA, FQGTGA. The CDR3 sequence is 16 residues long. CDR3 nucleotide sequence: TGTGCCAGCAGCCTAACTAGCGGGAGCGGGGGCGGGGAGCTGTTTTTT. Protein: CASSLTSGSGGGELFF.

The chain employs TRBV5-1 and TRBJ1-4; D may be TRBD1 (6 bases). Trimming stripped 4 bases from V and 8 bases from J, with 15 bases between. There are 14 residues in the CDR3. Germline V lookup: CDR1 SGHRS, CDR2 YFSETQ. The CDR3 nucleotides are TGCGCCAGCAGCGTGGAGGGGGACGGGGAAAAACTGTTTTTT. It yields the protein CASSVEGDGEKLFF.

The rearrangement joins TRBV5-1 to TRBJ2-7, with 15 nucleotides matching TRBD2. Germline V gene sequence: CDR1 SGHRS, CDR2 YFSETQ. The CDR3 is 17 residues long. Trimming at V came to 3 bases and at J to 3 bases, leaving 7 bases not matched to a gene. The CDR3 nucleotides are TGCGCCAGCAGCTCGGGACTAGCGGGAGGACTAAACTACGAGCAGTACTTC. Amino acid sequence: CASSSGLAGGLNYEQYF.

The sample holds one count of this clone. The chain couples TRBV3-1 (or the pseudogene TRBV3-2) to TRBJ1-2; D possibly corresponds to TRBD1 (5 bases). The germline V and J ends were trimmed by 1 base and 8 bases, with 11 bases remaining between them. Germline values: CDR1 LGHDT, CDR2 YNNKEL (reference sequence). The CDR3 sequence is 13 residues long. The CDR3 sequence is CASSQGRENGYTF. Written as DNA, the CDR3 is TGTGCCAGCAGCCAAGGCAGGGAAAACGGCTACACCTTC.

The V call is TRBV7-3, the J call TRBJ1-2; 9 positions agree with TRBD1. With V trimmed by 5 bases and J by 7 bases, 5 bases remained unmatched. The CDR3 sequence is 13 residues long. Germline CDR1 SGHTA, CDR2 FQGTGA. This CDR3 reads CASSPGQGSGYTF. The DNA for the CDR3 is TGTGCCAGCAGCCCCGGACAGGGGAGTGGCTACACCTTC.

This clone was observed a few times. The DNA for the CDR3 is TGTGCCGTTCGGGGGGCGACTGAAGCTTTCTTT. It yields the protein CAVRGATEAFF. The chain couples TRBV12-3 or TRBV12-4 to TRBJ1-1; a weak D match, TRBD1 (6 bases). Trimming left V 11 bases short and J 5 bases short, with 12 bases between. The CDR3 runs 11 residues.

This chain connects TRBV2 to TRBJ1-2; 8 positions agree with TRBD1. The CDR3 sequence is 13 residues long. The ends lost 6 bases at V and 7 bases at J; junction bases unmatched: 7. Looked up from germline, CDR1 is SNHLY and CDR2 is FYNNEI. The CDR3 here is CASSDRGVGGYTF. In DNA, the CDR3 is TGTGCCAGCAGCGACAGGGGAGTGGGTGGCTACACCTTC.

The J gene is TRBJ2-6, the V gene TRBV28; perhaps TRBD1 as D (5 bases). Deletions cut 2 bases from V and 0 bases from J, with 17 bases between. The germline V gene has CDR1 MDHEN and CDR2 SYDVKM. This CDR3 spans 19 amino acids. The CDR3 spells CASSLAGAALSSGANVLTF. DNA for the CDR3: TGTGCCAGCAGTTTAGCTGGGGCAGCTCTAAGCTCTGGGGCCAACGTCCTGACTTTC.

This chain links TRBV19 with TRBJ2-4; 9 bases line up with TRBD2. The V gene end was trimmed by 6 bases and the J gene end by 8 bases; junction bases not matched to a gene: 8. Germline CDR1 LNHDA, CDR2 SQIVND (reference sequence). The CDR3 loop spans 14 amino acids. The CDR3 spells CASSPSGGLDIQYF. The CDR3 DNA sequence: TGTGCCAGTAGCCCGAGCGGGGGGCTGGACATTCAGTACTTC.

The chain employs TRBV7-3 and TRBJ1-1; D is perhaps TRBD1 (6 bases). Germline V gene data show CDR1 as SGHTA and CDR2 as FQGTGA. The CDR3 is 14 residues long. With 2 bases removed from V and 4 bases from J, the gap between germline ends came to 11 bases. CDR3 sequence: CASSLAGVGTEAFF. The CDR3 nucleotides read TGTGCCAGCAGCTTAGCAGGGGTCGGCACTGAAGCTTTCTTT.

The J gene is TRBJ2-1, the V gene TRBV2; a weak D match, TRBD2 (6 bases). Germline CDR1 is SNHLY and CDR2 is FYNNEI. The CDR3 totals 16 residues. V lost 7 bases to trimming and J lost 5 bases, with 21 bases between them. The CDR3 nucleotides read TGTGCCAGCAATTGGGACTGGCAGCCCCGAGACAATGAGCAGTTCTTC. Its translation: CASNWDWQPRDNEQFF.

The chain uses TRBV19 and TRBJ1-5, with D possibly matching TRBD1 (5 bases). The V gene's germline CDR1 is LNHDA and CDR2 SQIVND (reference sequence). This CDR3 comprises 11 residues. V was shortened by 5 bases and J by 11 bases, with 10 bases between the two germline ends. CDR3 bases: TGTGCCAGTAGTCCGGGGGGATCCCAGCATTTT. Its protein product is CASSPGGSQHF.

The rearrangement uses TRBV7-6 and TRBJ1-1, with D tentatively TRBD1 (5 bases). The CDR3 totals 15 residues. Germline CDR1 and CDR2: SGHVS and FNYEAQ. The V and J ends lost 1 base and 5 bases respectively, with 14 bases between them. CDR3 nucleotides: TGTGCCAGCAGCTTAGGGACATTTGGGAAGACTGAAGCTTTCTTT. It is translated as CASSLGTFGKTEAFF. Full variable domain (remainder filled in from reference TRBV7-6 and TRBJ1-1): GAGVSQSPRYKVTKRGQDVALRCDPISGHVSLYWYRQALGQGPEFLTYFNYEAQQDKSGLPNDRFSAERPEGSISTLTIQRTEQRDSAMYRCASSLGTFGKTEAFFGQGTRLTVV.

This chain joins TRBV6-5 and TRBJ1-6; D ambiguous. In germline, CDR1 is MNHEY, CDR2 SVGAGI. Between the trimmed V and J ends, which lost 0 bases and 8 bases, there was a span of 8 bases. CDR3 length equals 14 residues. CDR3 nucleotides: TGTGCCAGCAGTTACTCGATAGGAGATTCACCCCTCCACTTT. Protein product: CASSYSIGDSPLHF.